Included here is one T cell receptor (beta chain) sequence, with context. The sample originates from a study of T cell responses to AZD1222 COVID-19 vaccine. CDR3 size: 11 residues. V was trimmed by 4 bases and J by 12 bases, leaving 10 bases between them. The V gene's germline CDR1 is SGHNT and CDR2 YYREEE (reference sequence). TCRdb's copy holds only in-frame clones and misses some; the assay was immunoSEQ multiplex PCR. This table holds roughly 180,000 clones, 85% to 95% found once. Sample: peripheral blood, taken 28 days after the second AZD1222 dose. This TCR was sampled from an adult who received the AZD1222 COVID-19 vaccine. V and J are TRBV5-4 and TRBJ1-4; unclear D gene. CDR3 region: CASSAGGELFF. The CDR3 bases are TGTGCCAGCAGCGCCGGTGGGGAACTGTTTTTT.